This T cell receptor (beta chain) was captured in a study of blood T cell repertoires in COVID-19. On the study more broadly: The United States, Italy and Spain supplied acute and convalescent COVID-19 samples.

Trimming cost V 0 bases and J 3 bases; bases outside gene matches: 14. Germline V gene lookup returns CDR1 WNHNN and CDR2 SYGVQD (reference sequence). This CDR3 has 20 residues. Sequencing used immunoSEQ multiplex PCR; TCRdb keeps in-frame clones, though not all of them. The repertoire consists of about 430,000 clones, with around 87% occurring once and the leading ten covering approximately 0.96%. The TCR sequence derives from a woman in her twenties or thirties with acute COVID-19. The rearrangement links TRBV10-1 to TRBJ1-5; 10 bases fit TRBD1. Sequencing used PBMCs or T cells enriched from blood (not recorded which). CDR3 sequence: CASSESILATGQGNNQPQHF. The DNA of the CDR3 is TGCGCCAGCAGTGAGTCGATACTGGCGACGGGACAGGGGAACAATCAGCCCCAGCATTTT.